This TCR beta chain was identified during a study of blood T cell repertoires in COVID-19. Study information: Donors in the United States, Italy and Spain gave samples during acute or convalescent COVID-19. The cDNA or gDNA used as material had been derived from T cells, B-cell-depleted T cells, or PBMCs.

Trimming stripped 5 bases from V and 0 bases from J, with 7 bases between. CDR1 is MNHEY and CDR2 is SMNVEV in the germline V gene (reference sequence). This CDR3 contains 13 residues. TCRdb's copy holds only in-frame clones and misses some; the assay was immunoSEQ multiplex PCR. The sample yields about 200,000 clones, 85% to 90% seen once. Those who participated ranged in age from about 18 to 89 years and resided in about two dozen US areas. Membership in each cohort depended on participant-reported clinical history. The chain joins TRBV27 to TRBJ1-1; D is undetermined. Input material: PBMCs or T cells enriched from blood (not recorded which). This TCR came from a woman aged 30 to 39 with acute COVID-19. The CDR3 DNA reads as TGTGCCAGCAGTGGGCACCTGAACACTGAAGCTTTCTTT. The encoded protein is CASSGHLNTEAFF.